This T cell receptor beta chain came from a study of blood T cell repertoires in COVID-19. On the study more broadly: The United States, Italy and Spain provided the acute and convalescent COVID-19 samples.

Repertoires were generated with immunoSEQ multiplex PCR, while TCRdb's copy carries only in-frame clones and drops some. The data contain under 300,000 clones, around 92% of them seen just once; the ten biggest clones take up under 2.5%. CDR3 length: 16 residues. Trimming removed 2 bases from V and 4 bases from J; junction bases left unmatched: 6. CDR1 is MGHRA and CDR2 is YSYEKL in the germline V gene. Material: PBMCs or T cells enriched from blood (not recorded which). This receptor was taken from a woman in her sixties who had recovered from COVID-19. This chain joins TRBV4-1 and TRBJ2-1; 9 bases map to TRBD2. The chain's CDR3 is CASSQRAGGGYNEQFF. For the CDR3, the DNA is TGCGCCAGCAGCCAACGAGCGGGGGGAGGGTACAATGAGCAGTTCTTC.